Below are 10 T cell receptor beta chains sequenced from a single sample in a study of PD-L1 blockade in urothelial cancer. Method: immunoSEQ multiplex PCR; TCRdb's copy keeps in-frame clones and lacks some. The sample includes 40,000 or so clones, 70% to 90% seen only once; the top ten take roughly a quarter. The time point is: peripheral blood 6 weeks after treatment start. Sequenced material: PBMCs, taken around atezolizumab (anti-PD-L1) treatment. These receptors came from a man between 60 and 75 years old with urothelial cancer.

The rearrangement links TRBV7-3 to TRBJ2-3; D may be TRBD2 (6 bases). Germline V lookup: CDR1 SGHTA, CDR2 FQGTGA. The V and J ends lost 2 bases and 5 bases respectively, with 8 bases between them. This CDR3 is 13 amino acids long. The DNA of the CDR3 is TGTGCCAGCAGCTTACTGCGGGGAGATACGCAGTATTTT. Its protein product is CASSLLRGDTQYF.

The chain joins TRBV15 to TRBJ2-7; 7 bases map to TRBD1. The CDR3 loop spans 15 amino acids. Per germline, CDR1 LNHNV and CDR2 YYDKDF (reference sequence). J gave up 2 bases and V 5 bases, and 9 bases lay outside the gene matches. The CDR3: CATSATGVTTYEQYF. In DNA form, the CDR3 reads TGTGCCACCAGCGCCACAGGGGTGACGACCTACGAGCAGTACTTC.

This clone came up once. CDR3 bases: TGTGCCAGCAGCTCCGGGACAGGAAACACCGGGGAGCTGTTTTTT. Translation: CASSSGTGNTGELFF. This chain links TRBV11-2 with TRBJ2-2; 8 nucleotides align to TRBD1. The V and J ends lost 4 bases and 2 bases, in that order; junction bases with no gene match: 3. This CDR3 has 15 amino acids. Looked up from germline, CDR1 is SGHAT and CDR2 is FQNNGV.

V is TRBV19 and J is TRBJ1-1; D not certain. The germline V gene encodes CDR1 LNHDA and CDR2 SQIVND (reference sequence). This CDR3 is 14 amino acids long. Trimming removed 5 bases from V and 3 bases from J, with 13 bases in between. The CDR3 DNA is TGTGCCAGTAGTGTGACTGGGTTATACACTGAAGCTTTCTTT. This sequence encodes CASSVTGLYTEAFF.

The chain carries TRBV7-2 and TRBJ1-2; possible D gene TRBD1, 5 bases. From germline, CDR1 is SGHTA and CDR2 FQGNSA. This CDR3 is built from 16 residues. Between the trimmed V and J ends, which lost 1 base and 4 bases, there was a span of 16 bases. The CDR3 spells CASSLEGARDSYGYTF. CDR3 nucleotides: TGTGCCAGCAGCTTAGAAGGGGCCAGGGATAGCTATGGCTACACCTTC.

V usage is TRBV5-4 and J usage is TRBJ2-5, with TRBD2 matching 13 bases. The CDR3 loop spans 16 amino acids. Per the germline V gene, CDR1 is SGHNT and CDR2 is YYREEE (reference sequence). The V gene end was trimmed by 4 bases and the J gene end by 3 bases; junction bases not matched to a gene: 6. The chain's CDR3 is CASSHFTSGGEETQYF. The CDR3 DNA sequence: TGTGCCAGCAGCCACTTTACTAGCGGGGGGGAAGAGACCCAGTACTTC. Full variable domain (remainder filled in from reference TRBV5-4 and TRBJ2-5): ETGVTQSPTHLIKTRGQQVTLRCSSQSGHNTVSWYQQALGQGPQFIFQYYREEENGRGNFPPRFSGLQFPNYSSELNVNALELDDSALYLCASSHFTSGGEETQYFGPGTRLLVL.

The chain couples TRBV2 to TRBJ2-5, with TRBD1 as a possible D gene (6 bases). Per the germline V gene, CDR1 is SNHLY and CDR2 is FYNNEI. V was cut by 0 bases and J by 4 bases, with 12 bases left in between. CDR3 length: 15 amino acids. The CDR3 spells CASSEALGGRETQYF. Here the CDR3 DNA reads TGTGCCAGCAGTGAAGCGCTAGGGGGTCGAGAGACCCAGTACTTC.

This sequence joins TRBV10-3 and TRBJ1-3, with D possibly being TRBD1 (5 bases). CDR3 size: 16 residues. Between the trimmed V and J ends, which lost 0 bases and 1 base, there was a span of 10 bases. Per germline, CDR1 ENHRY and CDR2 SYGVKD. The CDR3 DNA follows: TGTGCCATCAGTGAGTCGGTGGGGGGATCTGGAAACACCATATATTTT. This translates into CAISESVGGSGNTIYF.

The chain is built from TRBV7-6 and TRBJ2-7; possible D gene TRBD2, 5 bases. Trimming removed 2 bases from V and 0 bases from J, with 8 bases in between. CDR3 size: 14 residues. Germline CDR1 reads SGHVS; CDR2 reads FNYEAQ. The CDR3 here is CASSLRESSYEQYF. Here the CDR3 DNA reads TGTGCCAGCAGCTTAAGGGAGAGCTCCTACGAGCAGTACTTC.

J is TRBJ2-7 and V is TRBV5-1; TRBD2 aligns across 7 bases. V trimming: 0 bases; J trimming: 2 bases; junction bases outside the gene matches: 2. This CDR3 spans 14 amino acids. Per germline, CDR1 SGHRS and CDR2 YFSETQ. This CDR3 reads CASSLGDYPYEQYF. The CDR3, as DNA: TGCGCCAGCAGCTTGGGGGACTATCCCTACGAGCAGTACTTC.